The clone carrying this T cell receptor (beta chain) was observed a handful of times. The antigen is not known. The source of the sample is a study of T cells after yellow fever vaccination. Study-wide background: Any fraction with a low cell number was prepared using SMART-Seq v4 Ultra Low Input.

5'RACE template switching generated TCR cDNA, adding a universal primer site and UMIs. From the 5' RACE reads, TCRdb called clonotypes with MiXCR, one entry per CDR3 protein. Of around 550,000 distinct CDR3 sequences listed, roughly 19% were seen once; the top ten hold 13% to 15%. Trimming removed 1 base from V and 5 bases from J; junction bases left unmatched: 0. CDR3 length: 15 amino acids. Germline V gives CDR1 SSHAT, CDR2 FNYEAQ (reference sequence). The study's findings and limits: The bulk population could contribute abundant contaminating clonotypes to FACS-sorted repertoires.

The material was PBMCs, obtained 15 days after the yellow fever booster vaccination. The chain has TRBV7-7 and TRBJ2-5; the match to TRBD2 covers 14 bases. This TCR was recovered from a man younger than 40 who received the YFV17D yellow fever vaccine. CDR3 sequence: CASSLGTSGRETQYF. CDR3 coding DNA: TGTGCCAGCAGCTTAGGGACTAGCGGGAGGGAGACCCAGTACTTC.